This record concerns one T cell receptor (beta chain) sequence. The germline V gene has CDR1 LGHNT and CDR2 FRNRAP. V was clipped by 3 bases and J by 0 bases, with 8 bases between them. This CDR3 is built from 15 residues. These data come from a study of blood T cell repertoires in COVID-19. Overall study: Samples of COVID-19 (acute and convalescent) were obtained from the United States, Italy and Spain. PBMCs, B-cell-depleted T cells, or T cells were the source of the cDNA or gDNA that made up the material.

In the source study's methods: Nucleated cell counts were estimated from reference gene primer amplification. The assay was immunoSEQ multiplex PCR, and TCRdb's table has in-frame clones only and misses some. That table gives V, J and clone size, and the DNA gave D and trimming. The table has 70,000 or so clones, 90% seen once. The sequence was obtained from a woman older than 75 with active COVID-19. This sequence joins TRBV12-5 and TRBJ2-2; D is unresolved. The sample taken for sequencing was peripheral blood. CDR3 sequence: CASGFVSANTGELFF. CDR3 nucleotides: TGTGCTAGTGGTTTTGTGTCCGCGAACACCGGGGAGCTGTTTTTT.